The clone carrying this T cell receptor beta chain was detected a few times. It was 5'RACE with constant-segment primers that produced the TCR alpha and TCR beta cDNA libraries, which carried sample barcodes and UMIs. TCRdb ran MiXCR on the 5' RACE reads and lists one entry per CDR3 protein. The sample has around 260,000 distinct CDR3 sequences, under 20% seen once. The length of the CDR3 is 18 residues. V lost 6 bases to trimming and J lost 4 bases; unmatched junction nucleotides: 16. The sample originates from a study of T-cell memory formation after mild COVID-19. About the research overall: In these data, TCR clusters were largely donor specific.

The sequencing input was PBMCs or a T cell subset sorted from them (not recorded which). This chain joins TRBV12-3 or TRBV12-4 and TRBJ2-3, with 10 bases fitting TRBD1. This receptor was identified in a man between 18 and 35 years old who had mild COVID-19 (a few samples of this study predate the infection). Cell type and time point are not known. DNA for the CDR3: TGTGCCAGCAGCACCACCCGGACAGGGGGTTGGAGTGCAGATACGCAGTATTTT. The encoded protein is CASSTTRTGGWSADTQYF.